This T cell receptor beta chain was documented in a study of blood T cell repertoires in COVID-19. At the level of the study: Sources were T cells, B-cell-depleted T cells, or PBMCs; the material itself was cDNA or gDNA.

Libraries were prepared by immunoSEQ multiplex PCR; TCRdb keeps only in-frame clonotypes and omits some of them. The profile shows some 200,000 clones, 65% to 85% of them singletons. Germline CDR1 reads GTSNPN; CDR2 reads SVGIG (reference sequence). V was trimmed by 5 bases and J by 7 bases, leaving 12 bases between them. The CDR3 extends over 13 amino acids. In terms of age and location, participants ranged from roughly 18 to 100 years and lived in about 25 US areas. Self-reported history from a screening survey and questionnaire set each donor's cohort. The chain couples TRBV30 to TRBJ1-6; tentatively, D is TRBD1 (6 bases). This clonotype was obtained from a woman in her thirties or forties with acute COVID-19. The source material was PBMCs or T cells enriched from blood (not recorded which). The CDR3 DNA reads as TGTGCCTGGGGGGGCAGCCCGAATTCACCCCTCCACTTT. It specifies CAWGGSPNSPLHF.